One sample yielded the 22 T cell receptor beta chains listed below, sequenced in a study of OX40 agonist ivuxolimab in advanced cancers. Using immunoSEQ multiplex PCR, the repertoire was profiled, and TCRdb retains in-frame clones only, with some absent. The data contain roughly 43,000 clones, over 75% of them seen just once; the ten biggest clones take up 12%. The sequences come from CD4+ or CD8+ T cells sorted from blood, collected in a trial of the OX40 agonist ivuxolimab. The source is an adult with an advanced solid tumor such as melanoma, head and neck, liver or kidney cancer.

The genes are TRBV19 and TRBJ1-1; 11 bases agree with TRBD1. Unmatched junction bases numbered 16, after V lost 8 bases and J lost 5 bases. CDR3 length equals 17 residues. Germline-derived CDR1 and CDR2 are LNHDA and SQIVND (reference sequence). The CDR3 DNA sequence: TGTGCCAGTCCGGGGCCGGGACAGGGGGTGGAGGGAACTGAAGCTTTCTTT. It is translated as CASPGPGQGVEGTEAFF.

CDR3 sequence (DNA): TGTGCCAGCAGCTCAGGACAGGGTTTGAATTCACCCCTCCACTTT. Protein sequence: CASSSGQGLNSPLHF. The chain combines TRBV7-6 with TRBJ1-6; 8 nucleotides align to TRBD1. V gave up 4 bases and J gave up 7 bases; unmatched junction bases: 6. Germline assignment: CDR1 SGHVS and CDR2 FNYEAQ. This CDR3 has 15 residues.

The chain uses TRBV5-6 and TRBJ1-2, with D unclear. CDR3 length equals 13 residues. Germline CDR1 and CDR2: SGHDT and YYEEEE. The V end lost 4 bases, the J end lost 8 bases, and 15 bases lay between the germline ends. The CDR3 here is CASSLGSANGYTF. DNA for the CDR3: TGTGCCAGCAGCCTAGGGTCGGCAAACGGCTACACCTTC.

V is TRBV6-5 and J is TRBJ2-7, with TRBD2 matching 7 bases. With V trimmed by 7 bases and J by 2 bases, 8 bases remained unmatched. The CDR3 length is 14 residues. CDR1 is MNHEY and CDR2 is SVGAGI in the germline V gene. The CDR3 DNA sequence: TGTGCCAGCACCACAGAAGGACTAGCCTACGAGCAGTACTTC. Translating it yields CASTTEGLAYEQYF.

The rearrangement joins TRBV5-1 to TRBJ2-3; D uncertain. The V end was cut by 1 base, the J end by 3 bases, with 12 bases between. This CDR3 region has 15 residues. Germline CDR1 and CDR2: SGHRS and YFSETQ. The CDR3 region is CASSLTPLLTDTQYF. The CDR3, as DNA: TGCGCCAGCAGCTTGACCCCTCTGCTTACAGATACGCAGTATTTT.

The rearrangement uses TRBV5-1 and TRBJ2-7, with 9 bases aligning to TRBD1. Per germline, CDR1 SGHRS and CDR2 YFSETQ. This CDR3 spans 14 amino acids. V dropped 3 bases and J dropped 5; count of bases not matched to a gene: 6. The CDR3 nucleotides are TGCGCCAGCAGCTGGGGGACAGGGATTGACGAGCAGTACTTC. This sequence encodes CASSWGTGIDEQYF.

This chain uses TRBV9 with TRBJ1-1; TRBD1 matches 7 bases. Per the germline V gene, CDR1 is SGDLS and CDR2 is YYNGEE. J lost 8 bases, V lost 2 bases, and 3 bases had no gene match. The CDR3 sequence is 12 residues long. CDR3 in DNA: TGTGCCAGCAGCGTCTCGGGACAGGAAGCTTTCTTT. Residues: CASSVSGQEAFF. Filled out from reference TRBV9 and TRBJ1-1, the complete variable domain reads DSGVTQTPKHLITATGQRVTLRCSPRSGDLSVYWYQQSLDQGLQFLIQYYNGEERAKGNILERFSAQQFPDLHSELNLSSLELGDSALYFCASSVSGQEAFFGQGTRLTVV.

The V call is TRBV6-5, the J call TRBJ2-3; TRBD1 matches at 11 bases. The CDR3 runs to 16 residues. V gave up 4 bases and J gave up 4 bases; unmatched junction bases: 7. CDR1 and CDR2 (germline): MNHEY, SVGAGI. CDR3 DNA: TGTGCCAGCAGTTCCGCCGGGACAGGGGGATCAGATACGCAGTATTTT. Its protein product is CASSSAGTGGSDTQYF.

The chain employs TRBV7-9 and TRBJ2-5, with 9 nucleotides matching TRBD1. This CDR3 spans 13 amino acids. The germline V gene encodes CDR1 SEHNR and CDR2 FQNEAQ (reference sequence). J lost 5 bases, V lost 3 bases, and 1 base had no gene match. DNA of the CDR3: TGTGCCAGCAGCTTGGACAGGGGCGAGACCCAGTACTTC. It translates to CASSLDRGETQYF.

This chain connects TRBV28 to TRBJ1-3; tentative D call: TRBD1 (6 bases). This CDR3 spans 15 amino acids. Trimming shortened V by 6 bases and J by 0 bases, and 12 bases separated the two germline ends. Germline assignment: CDR1 MDHEN and CDR2 SYDVKM. CDR3 sequence reads: CASRQGYYSGNTIYF. CDR3 nucleotide sequence: TGTGCCAGCAGACAGGGCTACTACTCTGGAAACACCATATATTTT.

The rearrangement joins TRBV5-6 to TRBJ2-2; no firm D call. V lost 0 bases and J 4 bases, leaving 4 bases between the germline ends. The CDR3 length is 13 residues. Germline CDR1 and CDR2: SGHDT and YYEEEE. The CDR3 spells CASSLAGTGELFF. Written as DNA, the CDR3 is TGTGCCAGCAGCTTGGCTGGCACCGGGGAGCTGTTTTTT.

V and J are TRBV11-2 and TRBJ2-2; TRBD2 aligns across 8 bases. CDR1 is SGHAT and CDR2 is FQNNGV in the germline V gene. CDR3 size: 16 residues. Germline trimming cut 4 bases from V and 0 bases from J; bases unmatched to any gene: 4. This chain's CDR3 is CASSSISGANTGELFF. The CDR3 region has the DNA TGTGCCAGCAGCTCGATTAGCGGGGCGAACACCGGGGAGCTGTTTTTT.

By sample share, this clone is medium-sized. The rearrangement uses TRBV5-4 and TRBJ2-7; 9 bases map to TRBD1. From germline, CDR1 is SGHNT and CDR2 YYREEE (reference sequence). The CDR3 is 14 residues long. The trim removed 4 bases at V and 3 bases at J, leaving 5 bases unmatched. DNA for the CDR3: TGTGCCAGCAGCGCCGACAGGGGGTTCTACGAGCAGTACTTC. This gives the protein CASSADRGFYEQYF. Filled out from reference TRBV5-4 and TRBJ2-7, the complete variable domain reads ETGVTQSPTHLIKTRGQQVTLRCSSQSGHNTVSWYQQALGQGPQFIFQYYREEENGRGNFPPRFSGLQFPNYSSELNVNALELDDSALYLCASSADRGFYEQYFGPGTRLTVT.

The V gene is TRBV13, the J gene TRBJ1-2; D is unclear. Germline V CDR1 and CDR2: PRHDT, FYEKMQ (reference sequence). The CDR3 loop spans 13 amino acids. Trimming left V 7 bases short and J 6 bases short, with 15 bases between. The CDR3 DNA follows: TGTGCCAGCAACCACCCGAAGACGGATGGCTACACCTTC. It specifies CASNHPKTDGYTF.

The chain couples TRBV7-8 to TRBJ2-1; maybe TRBD2 (5 bases). Germline assignment: CDR1 SGHVS and CDR2 FQNEAQ. Deletions cut 5 bases from V and 10 bases from J, with 15 bases between. The CDR3 is 13 amino acids. The CDR3 DNA is TGTGCCAGCAGCCCGGAAGGGAGCGGCGAGCAGTTCTTC. Translating it yields CASSPEGSGEQFF. The whole variable domain, remainder taken from reference TRBV7-8 and TRBJ2-1, is GAGVSQSPRYKVAKRGQDVALRCDPISGHVSLFWYQQALGQGPEFLTYFQNEAQLDKSGLPSDRFFAERPEGSVSTLKIQRTQQEDSAVYLCASSPEGSGEQFFGPGTRLTVL.

This sequence joins TRBV15 and TRBJ2-7, with a possible D match to TRBD1 (6 bases). The CDR3 has 15 residues. The V gene's germline CDR1 is LNHNV and CDR2 YYDKDF (reference sequence). V shed 0 bases and J shed 1 base, with 10 bases lying between them. DNA for the CDR3: TGTGCCACCAGCAGAGATAGAACAGGGTCCTACGAGCAGTACTTC. This codes for CATSRDRTGSYEQYF.

The table lists this clone with a count of one. This chain connects TRBV6-6 to TRBJ2-2, with TRBD1 identical over 8 bases. This CDR3 has 15 residues. The germline CDR1 and CDR2 sequences are MNHNY and SVGAGI (reference sequence). V was clipped by 6 bases and J by 2 bases; unmatched bases: 5. As DNA, the CDR3 is TGTGCCAGCAGGACGGGACAGGATAACACCGGGGAGCTGTTTTTT. It yields the protein CASRTGQDNTGELFF.

This clone was detected only once. This chain links TRBV5-6 with TRBJ2-1; 10 bases align to TRBD2. In germline, CDR1 is SGHDT, CDR2 YYEEEE. V was pared by 2 bases and J by 2 bases, with 1 base of the junction left unmatched. The CDR3 runs 15 residues. DNA of the CDR3: TGTGCCAGCAGCTTTGGACTAGCGGCCTACAATGAGCAGTTCTTC. Its translation is CASSFGLAAYNEQFF.

The CDR3 is CASTSTGATNEKLFF. The CDR3 DNA reads TGTGCCAGCACCTCGACAGGGGCAACTAATGAAAAACTGTTTTTT. This chain uses TRBV28 with TRBJ1-4; 8 nucleotides align to TRBD1. Trimming took 7 bases from V and 0 from J; bases not matched to a gene: 4. The CDR3 length is 15 residues. The germline CDR1 and CDR2 sequences are MDHEN and SYDVKM.

The chain carries TRBV4-3 and TRBJ2-7, with D tentatively TRBD1 (6 bases). CDR3 length: 15 residues. Trimming took off 3 bases at V and 5 bases at J, with 17 bases between the two ends. In germline, CDR1 is LGHNA, CDR2 YSLEER. CDR3 bases: TGCGCCAGCAGCCAGATGACAGGCCCGTTCCACGAGCAGTACTTC. Translation: CASSQMTGPFHEQYF.

The chain uses TRBV19 and TRBJ2-1, with 9 bases lining up with TRBD2. With 2 bases clipped from V and 9 bases from J, the junction kept 11 bases outside the gene matches. This CDR3 is built from 16 residues. The germline V gene encodes CDR1 LNHDA and CDR2 SQIVND (reference sequence). The CDR3 sequence is CASSISLAGPFGEQFF. The CDR3 bases are TGTGCCAGTAGTATATCTCTAGCGGGGCCGTTTGGTGAGCAGTTCTTC. Looking up the rest from reference TRBV19 and TRBJ2-1 gives the full variable domain: DGGITQSPKYLFRKEGQNVTLSCEQNLNHDAMYWYRQDPGQGLRLIYYSQIVNDFQKGDIAEGYSVSREKKESFPLTVTSAQKNPTAFYLCASSISLAGPFGEQFFGPGTRLTVL.

The gene calls are TRBV19 and TRBJ2-3; no clear D. V lost 1 base and J 5 bases, leaving 4 bases between the germline ends. CDR1 and CDR2 from the germline V gene are LNHDA and SQIVND (reference sequence). The length of the CDR3 is 12 residues. The CDR3 nucleotides read TGTGCCAGTAGTATAGGGGAAGATACGCAGTATTTT. As protein: CASSIGEDTQYF. The full variable domain, completed using reference TRBV19 and TRBJ2-3, is DGGITQSPKYLFRKEGQNVTLSCEQNLNHDAMYWYRQDPGQGLRLIYYSQIVNDFQKGDIAEGYSVSREKKESFPLTVTSAQKNPTAFYLCASSIGEDTQYFGPGTRLTVL.